This entry is about one T cell receptor beta chain. Its binding antigen is unknown. No base quality values were provided; no much bigger clone lies one nucleotide off. RNA was extracted using the RNeasy kit, and about 0.45 to 1 ug of the RNA was reverse transcribed with random hexamers. TCR beta CDR3 regions were amplified with the immunoSEQ multiplex PCR assay covering 54 Vbeta and 13 Jbeta segments. PCR amplification bias was corrected using a synthetic template baseline for primer optimization and computational correction. Turning to the authors' computational methods: Reads were annotated to V, D and J genes according to IMGT and were analyzed with immunoSEQ Analyzer, with only productive sequences retained. Clonality was computed as one minus Shannon entropy normalized by log2 of the number of productive unique sequences. For each patient and control, public and private clones were evaluated within the 100 most prevalent clones. Susac-specific clones were defined as absent from healthy and MS cohorts, 800 to 1,200 published viral clones and other ImmuneACCESS disease sequences. Through fastp at Q25 and MiXCR, TCRdb rebuilt clones from the public reads, retaining in-frame beta chains. Rows are combined by CDR3 protein, so each entry shows the most common genes and DNA. The V and J calls shown here were made by TCRdb, not taken from the authors' results. The sample yields 150,000 or so distinct CDR3 sequences; roughly 94% were counted once. The ten top clones hold just over 0.2% of the sample.

These data come from a study of CD8 T cells in Susac syndrome (dated by TCRdb to between 2018 and 2020). A note on the overall study: Whether CD8+ T cell activation and differentiation in Susac syndrome was antigen driven was tested using repertoire sequencing. The clonality of the CD8+ T cell repertoire was compared across about a dozen healthy donors, around 14 Susac syndrome patients and around 15 multiple sclerosis patients. What the work shows at the level of the full study, not this receptor alone: The number of individuals in the TCR sequencing and HLA analysis was recognized as being relatively small.

High-throughput TCR beta sequencing profiled peripheral blood CD8+ and CD4+ T cells from healthy donors, Susac syndrome patients and multiple sclerosis patients. The multiple sclerosis controls were treatment-naive patients who had stable or active relapsing-remitting disease and met the revised McDonald criteria. Bulk CD8+ and CD4+ T cells were purified by magnetic negative isolation, while CD8+ TEMRA cells were enriched using FACS. Blood was collected in EDTA tubes and processed within 24 hours, with PBMCs isolated through density gradient centrifugation. PBMCs destined for TCR sequencing were cryopreserved in liquid nitrogen and later thawed in a 37 °C water bath. A purity of at least 90% was achieved for sorted or isolated CD4+, CD8+ and CD8+ TEMRA cells. The germline V gene encodes CDR1 LGHDT and CDR2 YNNKEL (reference sequence). The CDR3, from cysteine to phenylalanine, totals 15 residues. Just CDR3 DNA is preserved here, 45 bases in frame from base 1. Unmatched junction bases come to 6, with V trimmed by 4 bases and J by 3 bases.

The chain was built from TRBV3-1 and TRBJ1-5, with 7 bases matching TRBD1. The TCR originated in a human donor with multiple sclerosis. Sample: CD8+ T cells from PBMCs. The DNA sequence follows: TGTGCCAGCAGCCTTCGGGACAGCCTCAATCAGCCCCAGCATTTT. Its translation is CASSLRDSLNQPQHF.